Here is one TCR beta chain with its context. Its antigen is not identified. These data are taken from a study of blood T cells in healthy people across ages. Study-level information: Capture via template switching afforded approximately one barcoded beta molecule per two T cells. General study points: Older age coincided with a roughly linear decline in TCR beta diversity per million T cells.

Trimming cost V 4 bases and J 9 bases, with 11 bases left between them. The CDR3 is 13 residues long. Germline CDR1 SGHKS, CDR2 YYEKEE (reference sequence). A J-beta primer mix and a sample-barcoded 5' primer were used in a second PCR of about 7 to 12 cycles. The authors tagged each cDNA molecule using a template-switch adaptor with 12 random nucleotides. Every individual sample yielded 2.5 million or more paired-end reads (each containing CDR3). TCRdb re-derived calls from the 5' RACE reads in MiXCR, one entry per CDR3 protein. Of 700,000 to 1,000,000 distinct CDR3 sequences listed, 44% are singletons.

The chain links TRBV5-5 to TRBJ1-6; the D is unclear. The sequenced material came from blood. The TCR was taken from a man aged 55 to 70 in good health. The CDR3 DNA follows: TGTGCCAGCAGCCTATCCGGTAGTTCACCCCTCCACTTT. This translates into CASSLSGSSPLHF.